These 12 T cell receptor beta chains came from one sample sequenced in a study of tumor and adjacent non-tumor tissue in lung cancer. Three rounds of nested PCR, following a modified ARM-PCR protocol, produced the TCRbeta library. Each CDR3 protein is one row after TCRdb ran MiXCR on the multiplex PCR reads. The table lists approximately 90,000 distinct CDR3 sequences, around 80% of them singletons. The template was RNA from unsorted bulk tissue. More than 3 cm separated this lung sample from the edge of the tumor. Sequencing input: distant non-tumor lung tissue. These receptors originate from a woman in her fifties or sixties with non-small cell lung cancer.

As regards this clonotype: An end of the junction differs from the germline gene, which may be a read error. This chain connects TRBV28 to TRBJ2-5, with TRBD1 matching 7 bases. CDR1 is MDHEN and CDR2 is SYDVKM in the germline V gene. This CDR3 contains 14 residues. The CDR3 DNA reads as TGTGCCAGTAGTTTTGGTCAGGGGGTGGAGGCCCAGTACTTC. Its translation is CASSFGQGVEAQYF.

The DNA for the CDR3 is TGTGCCAGCAGTTACGCTGGGGCTGAAGAGACCCAGTACTTC. This codes for CASSYAGAEETQYF. The chain joins TRBV5-4 to TRBJ2-5; tentative D call: TRBD1 (5 bases). Germline values: CDR1 SGHNT, CDR2 YYREEE (reference sequence). CDR3 size: 14 residues. V lost 5 bases and J 3 bases, leaving 14 bases between the germline ends.

On this clonotype: One end of the junction is discordant with germline, which a read error may explain. CDR3 protein: CASSLSSERGGEQYF. Here the CDR3 DNA reads TGCGCCAGCAGCCTTTCTAGCGAGAGAGGGGGCGAGCAGTACTTC. The chain is built from TRBV4-2 and TRBJ2-7; D tentatively reads TRBD1 or TRBD2 (6 bases each). Germline CDR1 reads LGHNA; CDR2 reads YNFKEQ. The CDR3 spans 15 residues.

This clonotype was seen a handful of times. V and J are TRBV20-1 and TRBJ1-4; 7 bases align to TRBD1. With V trimmed by 0 bases and J by 6 bases, 1 base remained unmatched. Germline V gene data show CDR1 as DFQATT and CDR2 as SNEGSKA (reference sequence). The CDR3 loop spans 13 amino acids. Here the CDR3 DNA reads TGCAGTGCTAGAGATGACAGGGATGAAAAACTGTTTTTT. It is translated as CSARDDRDEKLFF.

As for this clonotype: An end of the junction differs from the germline gene, which may be a read error. The chain carries TRBV6-6 and TRBJ2-5, with D possibly TRBD2 on 5 matching bases. The CDR3 consists of 15 residues. CDR1 and CDR2 (germline): MNHNY, SVGAGI (reference sequence). CDR3 bases: TGTGCCTGCAGTTCCCCGGACCCAGCTGGGGAGACCCAGCACTTC. It codes for CACSSPDPAGETQHF.

Of note for this clonotype: The junction does not match germline at one end; this may be a read error. V usage is TRBV5-4 and J usage is TRBJ2-1; no clear D gene. CDR1 SGHNT and CDR2 YYREEE come from the germline V gene (reference sequence). The CDR3 loop spans 16 amino acids. The CDR3 DNA reads as TGTGCCAGCAGCTCCACCTCCCGAGACCGGTACAATGAGCACTTCTTC. It is translated as CASSSTSRDRYNEHFF.

The chain employs TRBV12-3 or TRBV12-4 and TRBJ1-2; the D is unclear. V lost 1 base, J lost 3 bases, and 15 bases lay in between. The CDR3 contains 16 residues. CDR3 nucleotide sequence: TGTGCCAGCAGTTTAGAGCGGTGCAGGACTGACTATGGCTACACCTTC. Its protein product is CASSLERCRTDYGYTF.

The chain carries TRBV29-1 and TRBJ2-1, with D maybe TRBD2 (6 bases). The CDR3 is made up of 13 amino acids. The germline CDR1 and CDR2 sequences are SQVTM and ANQGSEA. Trimming pared 6 bases from V and 8 bases from J, leaving 17 bases between. The chain's CDR3 is CSVAPDYQDEQFF. CDR3 sequence (DNA): TGCAGCGTAGCGCCGGACTATCAGGATGAGCAGTTCTTC.

This clonotype was seen only once. Its ends do not fully match the called genes, so a read error is possible. The rearrangement links TRBV6-6 to TRBJ2-7; D not certain. The germline V gene encodes CDR1 MNHNY and CDR2 SVGAGI (reference sequence). The CDR3 is made up of 11 amino acids. The CDR3 spells CTSSLGYKQYF. The CDR3 coding sequence is TGTACCAGCAGTCTGGGCTACAAGCAGTACTTC.

V usage is TRBV15 and J usage is TRBJ1-4; a weak D match, TRBD1 (5 bases). Germline CDR1 reads LNHNV; CDR2 reads YYDKDF (reference sequence). There are 14 residues in the CDR3. V gave up 4 bases and J gave up 8 bases, with 14 bases separating them. CDR3 sequence reads: CATSTRDGDEKLFF. Here the CDR3 DNA reads TGTGCCACCAGCACTCGAGACGGGGACGAAAAACTGTTTTTT.

This clonotype has just one count. Germline is not matched at one junction end, which may reflect a read error. V usage is TRBV4-1 and J usage is TRBJ2-1; possible D gene TRBD2, 6 bases. There are 17 residues in the CDR3. Germline values: CDR1 MGHRA, CDR2 YSYEKL. The CDR3 sequence: CAGSQDRRERPYNEQFF. In DNA, the CDR3 is TGCGCCGGCAGTCAAGATCGTCGGGAGAGGCCCTACAATGAGCAGTTCTTC.

The CDR3 DNA is TGTGCCACCAGTGGGGGCAGGGAGTGTCAGCCCCAGCATTTT. Residues: CATSGGRECQPQHF. This sequence joins TRBV24-1 and TRBJ1-5; TRBD1 might be the D (5 bases). The CDR3 loop spans 14 amino acids. V shed 5 bases and J shed 6 bases, with 13 bases lying between them. Germline V gives CDR1 KGHDR, CDR2 SFDVKD.